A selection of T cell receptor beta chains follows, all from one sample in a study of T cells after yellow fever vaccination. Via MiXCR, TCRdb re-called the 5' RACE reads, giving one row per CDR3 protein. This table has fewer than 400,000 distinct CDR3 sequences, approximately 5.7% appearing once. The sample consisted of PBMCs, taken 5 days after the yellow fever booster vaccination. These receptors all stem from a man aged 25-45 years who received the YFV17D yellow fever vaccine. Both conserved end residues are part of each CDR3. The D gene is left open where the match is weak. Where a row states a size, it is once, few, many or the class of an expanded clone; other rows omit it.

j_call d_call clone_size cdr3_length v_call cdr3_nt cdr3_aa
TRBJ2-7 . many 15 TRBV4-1 TGCGCCAGCAGCCAAGTTACGGGAGAAAGCTACGAGCAGTACTTC CASSQVTGESYEQYF
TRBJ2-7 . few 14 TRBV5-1 TGCGCCAGCAGCTTAAACTACGGACAGTACGAGCAGTACTTC CASSLNYGQYEQYF
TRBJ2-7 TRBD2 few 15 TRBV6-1 TGTGCCAGCAGTGTAAACGGGAGGAGCTCCTACGAGCAGTACTTC CASSVNGRSSYEQYF
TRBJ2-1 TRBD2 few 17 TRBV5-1 TGCGCCAGCAGCCGAAGACTAGCGGGAGCCCGCTACAATGAGCAGTTCTTC CASSRRLAGARYNEQFF
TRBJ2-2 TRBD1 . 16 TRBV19 TGTGCCAGTAGTATTGCGCAGACAGGGGTGCACGGGGAGCTGTTTTTT CASSIAQTGVHGELFF
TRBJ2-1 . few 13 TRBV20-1 TGCAGTGCTAGGATGGGCGGGGTGTATGAGCAGTTCTTC CSARMGGVYEQFF
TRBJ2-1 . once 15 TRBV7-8 TGTGCCAGCAGCTCGGCGGCGGCTGTCTTCCATGAGCAGTTCTTC CASSSAAAVFHEQFF
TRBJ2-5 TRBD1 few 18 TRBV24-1 TGTGCCACCAGTGATCCCTCCCCCGGACAGGGGGGAAAGGAGACCCAGTACTTC CATSDPSPGQGGKETQYF
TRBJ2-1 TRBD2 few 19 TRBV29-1 TGCAGCGTCGCCCGGGGGCTAGCGGGAGGGGGGTCGGGAAAAAATGAGCAGTTCTTC CSVARGLAGGGSGKNEQFF
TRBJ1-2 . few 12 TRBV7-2 TGTGCCAGCAGCATAAATAACTATGGCTACACCTTC CASSINNYGYTF
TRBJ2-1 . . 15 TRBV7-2 TGTGCCAGCAGCTTCGGCGGGTGGTATAGCAATGAGCAGTTCTTC CASSFGGWYSNEQFF
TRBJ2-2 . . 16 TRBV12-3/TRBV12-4 TGTGCCAGCAGAACTCGACTAGTGTTGAACACCGGGGAGCTGTTTTTT CASRTRLVLNTGELFF
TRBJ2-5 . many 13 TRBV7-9 TGTGCCAGCAGTTTGTCAGTTCAAGAGACCCAGTACTTC CASSLSVQETQYF
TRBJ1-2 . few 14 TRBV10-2 TGCGCCAGCAGTGAGGACCCGACCCTCTATGGCTACACCTTC CASSEDPTLYGYTF
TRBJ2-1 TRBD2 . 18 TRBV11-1 TGTGCCAGCAGCTCCCCAGGACTAGCGGGAGGGGGATTAGATGAGCAGTTCTTC CASSSPGLAGGGLDEQFF
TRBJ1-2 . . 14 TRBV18 TGTGCCAGCTCACCAACGATGGGGAGATATGGCTACACCTTC CASSPTMGRYGYTF
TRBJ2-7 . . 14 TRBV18 TGTGCCAGCTCACCAGGTATCGCTGACTACGAGCAGTACTTC CASSPGIADYEQYF
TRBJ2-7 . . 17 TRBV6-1 TGTGCCAGCAAAGGGGGAGGGGCCCGCGCGAGCTCCTACGAGCAGTACTTC CASKGGGARASSYEQYF
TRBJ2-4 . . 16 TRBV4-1 TGCGCCAGCAGCCAAGACTACAGTGGGGCCAAAAACATTCAGTACTTC CASSQDYSGAKNIQYF
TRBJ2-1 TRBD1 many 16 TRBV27 TGTGCCAGCAGTTCATATACAGGACAGGGGTTTTATGAGCAGTTCTTC CASSSYTGQGFYEQFF
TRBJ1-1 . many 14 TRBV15 TGTGCCACCAGCAGAGATCTCCTCGTCACTGAAGCTTTCTTT CATSRDLLVTEAFF
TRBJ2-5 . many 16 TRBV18 TGTGCCAGCTCACCACGAATTGGGGCAGCAAAAGAGACCCAGTACTTC CASSPRIGAAKETQYF
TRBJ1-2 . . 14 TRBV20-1 TGCTGTGCTAGGGGCAGGCCGGGGCCAGGAGGCTACACCTTC CCARGRPGPGGYTF
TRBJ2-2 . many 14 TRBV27 TGTGCCAGCAGCAAAACAGGGGGGGTCGGGGAGCTGTTTTTT CASSKTGGVGELFF
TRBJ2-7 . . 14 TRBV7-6 TGTGCCAGCAGCCTCGAGTTGGGGGCAGATGAGCAGTACTTC CASSLELGADEQYF
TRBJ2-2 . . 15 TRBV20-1 TGCAGTGCTAGGGAGGCCAACAGGAACACCGGGGAGCTGTTTTTT CSAREANRNTGELFF
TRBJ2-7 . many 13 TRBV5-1 TGCGCCAGCATGGGGGCGGGAGCCGACGAGCAGTACTTC CASMGAGADEQYF
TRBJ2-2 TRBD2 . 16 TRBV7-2 TGTGCCAGCAGCCACGGGGGACTAGCGGGAGCCGGGGAGCTGTTTTTT CASSHGGLAGAGELFF
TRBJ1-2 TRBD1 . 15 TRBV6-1 TGTGCCAGCAGCCCCCCTCGGGACAGGGTCGTAGGCTACACCTTC CASSPPRDRVVGYTF
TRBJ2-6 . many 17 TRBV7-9 TGTGCCAGCAGCTTACACACAGCCCCGTCTGGGGCCAACGTCCTGACTTTC CASSLHTAPSGANVLTF
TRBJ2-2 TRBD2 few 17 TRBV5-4 TGTGCCAGCAGCCGATTGGGACTAGCGGGAGTTATCGGGGAGCTGTTTTTT CASSRLGLAGVIGELFF
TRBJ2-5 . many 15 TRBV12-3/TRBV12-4 TGTGCCAGCAGTCCGGCGCTAACCCCCCAAGAGACCCAGTACTTC CASSPALTPQETQYF
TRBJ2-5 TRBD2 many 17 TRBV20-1 TGCAGTGCTGATGCCCGAGCGGGTCTAGCGGGAGTTAAGACCCAGTACTTC CSADARAGLAGVKTQYF
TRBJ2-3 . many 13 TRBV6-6 TGTGCCAGCAGCCCTTCCCCCACAGATACGCAGTATTTT CASSPSPTDTQYF
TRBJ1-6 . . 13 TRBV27 TGTGCCAGCAGGAAGAGGAATAATTCACCCCTCCACTTT CASRKRNNSPLHF
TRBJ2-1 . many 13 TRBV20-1 TGCAGTGCCGCCCGAGAGCCGGGCGATGAGCAGTTCTTC CSAAREPGDEQFF
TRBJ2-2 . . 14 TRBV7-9 TGTGCCAGCAGCGAACTTACTGATACCGGGGAGCTGTTTTTT CASSELTDTGELFF
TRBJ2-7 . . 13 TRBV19 TGTGCCAGTAGTATCTCCGGAGCCTACGAGCAGTACTTC CASSISGAYEQYF
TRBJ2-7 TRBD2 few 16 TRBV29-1 TGCAGCGTCGCACGGGGACTAGCGAGGGAAGGGTACGAGCAGTACTTC CSVARGLAREGYEQYF
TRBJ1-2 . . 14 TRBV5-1 TGCGCCAGCAGCCCGGCTAGGTTCTACTATGGCTACACCTTC CASSPARFYYGYTF
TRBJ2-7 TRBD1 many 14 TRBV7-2 TGTGCCAGCAGCCCGAGGACAGGGCCTGGGCAGCAGTACTTC CASSPRTGPGQQYF
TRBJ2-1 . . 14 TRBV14 TGTGCCAGCAGTTCACAGGGTGCCTACAATGAGCAGTTCTTC CASSSQGAYNEQFF
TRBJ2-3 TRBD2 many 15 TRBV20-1 TGCAGTGCAACGGGACTAGCGGGGCTCACAGATACGCAGTATTTT CSATGLAGLTDTQYF
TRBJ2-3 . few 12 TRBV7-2 TGTGCCAGCAGCTTACCGGAGGGTACGCAGTATTTT CASSLPEGTQYF
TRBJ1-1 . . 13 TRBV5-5 TGTGCCAGCAGCGCCGGGGTAGACACTGAAGCTTTCTTT CASSAGVDTEAFF
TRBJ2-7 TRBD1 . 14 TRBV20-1 TGCAGTGCTAGCAGACAGGGGGCAAGGAACGAGCAGTACTTC CSASRQGARNEQYF
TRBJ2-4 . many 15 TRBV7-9 TGTGCCAGCAGCTTAGATGGGGGAGCCAAAAACATTCAGTACTTC CASSLDGGAKNIQYF
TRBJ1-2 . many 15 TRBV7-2 TGTGCCAGCAGCTCAGCCGCTTCAGGGAACTATGGCTACACCTTC CASSSAASGNYGYTF